This entry features one T cell receptor (beta chain) sequence. Authors' methods: It was from reference gene primer amplification that nucleated cell counts were estimated. The table came from immunoSEQ multiplex PCR; TCRdb's copy has only in-frame clones and leaves some out. Clone size and the V and J calls come from that table; the DNA yielded D and trimming. The sample yields tens of thousands of clones, around 76% seen once. This entry comes from a study of blood T cell repertoires in COVID-19. Study as a whole: Samples taken during acute and convalescent COVID-19 were collected in the United States, Italy and Spain. T cells, B-cell-depleted T cells, or PBMCs provided the cDNA or gDNA that served as material.

The CDR3 runs to 14 residues. The V end was cut by 6 bases, the J end by 5 bases, with 14 bases between. From germline, CDR1 is LNHDA and CDR2 SQIVND (reference sequence). The source of this sequence is a man in his 70s with active or convalescent COVID-19. Material for sequencing was peripheral blood. The chain combines TRBV19 with TRBJ1-5; D is perhaps TRBD1 (5 bases). The CDR3 protein is CASSPDRQYQPQHF. The CDR3 DNA sequence: TGTGCCAGTAGCCCAGACAGACAATATCAGCCCCAGCATTTT. The variable domain in full, with the rest retrieved from reference TRBV19 and TRBJ1-5, is DGGITQSPKYLFRKEGQNVTLSCEQNLNHDAMYWYRQDPGQGLRLIYYSQIVNDFQKGDIAEGYSVSREKKESFPLTVTSAQKNPTAFYLCASSPDRQYQPQHFGDGTRLSIL.